The 22 T cell receptor beta chains below all came from one sample that was sequenced in a study of blood T cell repertoires in COVID-19. Only in-frame clones appear in the TCRdb table, and some are missing; sequencing was by immunoSEQ multiplex PCR. The sample has some 190,000 clones, approximately 85% seen once; the top ten hold around 3.3%. The sequencing sample was made of peripheral blood. The receptors shown here come from a man between 60 and 75 years old with acute or convalescent COVID-19.

The chain recombines TRBV19 with TRBJ2-5; 7 bases map to TRBD2. CDR1 and CDR2 from the germline V gene are LNHDA and SQIVND (reference sequence). V was clipped by 7 bases and J by 5 bases; unmatched bases: 10. The length of the CDR3 is 14 residues. The CDR3 loop is CASNGGRSRETQYF. The DNA for the CDR3 is TGTGCCAGTAATGGCGGGAGAAGTCGGGAGACCCAGTACTTC.

This chain's CDR3 is CASSRGLFTGSPLHF. The CDR3 bases are TGTGCCAGCAGCAGGGGGCTTTTCACTGGTTCACCCCTCCACTTT. This chain joins TRBV7-2 and TRBJ1-6; 7 bases are shared with TRBD1. The CDR3 loop spans 15 amino acids. Germline CDR1 reads SGHTA; CDR2 reads FQGNSA. V gave up 5 bases and J gave up 9 bases; unmatched junction bases: 10.

The J gene is TRBJ2-7, the V gene TRBV27, with a possible D match to TRBD1 (5 bases). Germline V gene data show CDR1 as MNHEY and CDR2 as SMNVEV (reference sequence). The CDR3 length is 15 residues. Trimming cost V 5 bases and J 4 bases, with 18 bases left between them. This chain's CDR3 is CASSLRQTPTYEQYF. DNA of the CDR3: TGTGCCAGCAGTCTAAGACAGACTCCTACGTACGAGCAGTACTTC.

The gene calls are TRBV7-9 and TRBJ1-2, with 10 bases fitting TRBD1. This CDR3 has 14 residues. CDR1 is SEHNR and CDR2 is FQNEAQ in the germline V gene (reference sequence). The J segment lost 7 bases and the V segment lost 5 bases, leaving 7 bases of the junction unmatched. This CDR3 reads CASSGGTGVGGYTF. CDR3 bases: TGTGCCAGCAGCGGGGGGACAGGGGTTGGTGGCTACACCTTC.

The chain combines TRBV7-9 with TRBJ2-7, with 10 bases lining up with TRBD1. Germline CDR1 is SEHNR and CDR2 is FQNEAQ (reference sequence). The CDR3 totals 14 residues. The ends lost 3 bases at V and 3 bases at J; junction bases unmatched: 2. CDR3 region: CASSFGTGDYEQYF. CDR3 sequence (DNA): TGTGCCAGCAGCTTCGGGACAGGGGACTACGAGCAGTACTTC.

The rearrangement uses TRBV14 and TRBJ2-3; weak D call: TRBD2 (6 bases). The CDR3 length is 15 residues. With 5 bases removed from V and 1 base from J, the gap between germline ends came to 13 bases. The germline V gene has CDR1 SGHDN and CDR2 FVKESK. CDR3 sequence (DNA): TGTGCCAGCAGCTCTGGGACTTGGGGCACAGATACGCAGTATTTT. Protein sequence: CASSSGTWGTDTQYF.

The V and J genes are TRBV19 and TRBJ1-1; possible D gene TRBD1, 6 bases. The CDR3 sequence is 14 residues long. Germline V gene data show CDR1 as LNHDA and CDR2 as SQIVND (reference sequence). Trimming stripped 5 bases from V and 0 bases from J, with 10 bases between. CDR3 sequence: CASSRTEVNTEAFF. The CDR3 region has the DNA TGTGCCAGTAGTCGGACAGAAGTGAACACTGAAGCTTTCTTT.

This rearrangement joins TRBV15 to TRBJ2-7; D perhaps matches TRBD2 (6 bases). In germline, CDR1 is LNHNV, CDR2 YYDKDF (reference sequence). The CDR3 runs to 15 residues. V shed 3 bases and J shed 5 bases, with 17 bases lying between them. The CDR3, as DNA: TGTGCCACCAGCAGGGAACAAGCGACTAGTAACGAGCAGTACTTC. Its protein is CATSREQATSNEQYF.

The chain combines TRBV2 with TRBJ2-7; 7 bases fit TRBD1. There are 13 residues in the CDR3. The germline V gene encodes CDR1 SNHLY and CDR2 FYNNEI. V lost 5 bases, J lost 3 bases, and 4 bases stayed unmatched. In nucleotides, the CDR3 is TGTGCCAGCAGTTACAGGGGCGACTACGAGCAGTACTTC. This codes for CASSYRGDYEQYF.

This sequence joins TRBV7-9 and TRBJ2-1; D call uncertain. Trimming removed 1 base from V and 0 bases from J, with 7 bases in between. This CDR3 is 15 amino acids long. Germline loops: CDR1 SEHNR, CDR2 FQNEAQ (reference sequence). The CDR3 region has the DNA TGTGCCAGCAGCTTAGGCACGAGCTCCTACAATGAGCAGTTCTTC. Translating gives CASSLGTSSYNEQFF. Variable domain in full (rest from reference TRBV7-9 and TRBJ2-1): DTGVSQNPRHKITKRGQNVTFRCDPISEHNRLYWYRQTLGQGPEFLTYFQNEAQLEKSRLLSDRFSAERPKGSFSTLEIQRTEQGDSAMYLCASSLGTSSYNEQFFGPGTRLTVL.

This chain connects TRBV3-1 (or the pseudogene TRBV3-2) to TRBJ2-1; D uncertain. Germline lookup yields CDR1 LGHDT and CDR2 YNNKEL (reference sequence). V dropped 4 bases and J dropped 6 bases, with 10 bases sitting between them. The CDR3 is made up of 13 amino acids. The DNA for the CDR3 is TGTGCCAGCAGCCCCCGGGTGATCAATGAGCAGTTCTTC. As protein: CASSPRVINEQFF.

This clone was observed a single time. The chain joins TRBV28 to TRBJ2-1; weak D call: TRBD2 (5 bases). V lost 5 bases and J lost 2, with 10 bases in between. The CDR3 has 14 residues. Looked up from germline, CDR1 is MDHEN and CDR2 is SYDVKM. The CDR3 is CASSKAETYNEQFF. CDR3 DNA: TGTGCCAGCAGTAAAGCGGAGACCTACAATGAGCAGTTCTTC.

V and J are TRBV19 and TRBJ2-7; D might be TRBD1 (6 bases). The length of the CDR3 is 14 residues. The germline CDR1 and CDR2 sequences are LNHDA and SQIVND (reference sequence). Trimming removed 5 bases at V and 9 bases at J, with 20 bases between. The CDR3 region is CASSSYQGSSGQYF. As DNA, the CDR3 is TGTGCCAGTAGTTCCTACCAGGGGTCCAGCGGGCAGTACTTC.

The chain employs TRBV23-1 and TRBJ1-3; D gene ambiguous. TRBV23-1 is labeled an ORF, and its function is uncertain. This CDR3 contains 16 residues. Trimming removed 6 bases at V and 3 bases at J, with 18 bases between. CDR3 in DNA: TGCGCCAGCAGCCTAAGAGGACGGAGGGTTGGAAACACCATATATTTT. It encodes CASSLRGRRVGNTIYF.

The chain carries TRBV15 and TRBJ2-1; the D gene is possibly TRBD1 (6 bases). V was shortened by 1 base and J by 6 bases, with 19 bases between the two germline ends. Germline lookup yields CDR1 LNHNV and CDR2 YYDKDF (reference sequence). This CDR3 comprises 17 residues. The CDR3 sequence: CATSRVWGQARLNEQFF. CDR3 coding DNA: TGTGCCACCAGCAGAGTTTGGGGGCAGGCCAGACTCAATGAGCAGTTCTTC.

The chain links TRBV2 to TRBJ1-5; TRBD1 matches at 9 bases. Germline V gives CDR1 SNHLY, CDR2 FYNNEI. V shed 5 bases and J 6 bases; nucleotides not matched to a gene: 8. The length of the CDR3 is 15 residues. The CDR3 DNA follows: TGTGCCAGCAGTCCGGGACAGGGAAAAGGTCAGCCCCAGCATTTT. Protein product: CASSPGQGKGQPQHF.

This chain joins TRBV4-1 and TRBJ1-1, with D unclear. This CDR3 region has 15 residues. The germline V gene encodes CDR1 MGHRA and CDR2 YSYEKL. V shed 7 bases and J shed 0 bases, with 15 bases lying between them. The chain's CDR3 is CASTPTRGLNTEAFF. The CDR3 DNA reads TGCGCCAGCACCCCGACCCGCGGGTTGAACACTGAAGCTTTCTTT.

The J gene is TRBJ2-3, the V gene TRBV6-5, with 9 bases identical to TRBD1. The V gene's germline CDR1 is MNHEY and CDR2 SVGAGI. Germline trimming cut 5 bases from V and 4 bases from J; bases unmatched to any gene: 4. This CDR3 has 14 residues. CDR3 coding DNA: TGTGCCAGCAGTCTACGACAGGGGGCAGATACGCAGTATTTT. Its translation is CASSLRQGADTQYF.

The J gene is TRBJ2-7, the V gene TRBV27, with D maybe TRBD2 (6 bases). With 6 bases removed from V and 3 bases from J, the gap between germline ends came to 15 bases. This CDR3 has 14 residues. Germline CDR1 and CDR2: MNHEY and SMNVEV (reference sequence). CDR3 nucleotide sequence: TGTGCCAGCAGCCGCTCGGGACTCCACTACGAGCAGTACTTC. Translating gives CASSRSGLHYEQYF.

This chain uses TRBV6-5 with TRBJ2-5, with 8 bases fitting TRBD1. CDR3 length: 13 amino acids. V lost 5 bases and J lost 7; bases outside the gene matches: 6. Germline CDR1 MNHEY, CDR2 SVGAGI. In DNA form, the CDR3 reads TGTGCCAGCAGTACAGACAGGGGAGCGACCCAGTACTTC. It translates to CASSTDRGATQYF.

The chain joins TRBV6-6 to TRBJ2-1; weak D call: TRBD2 (6 bases). Trimming stripped 6 bases from V and 7 bases from J, with 22 bases between. The CDR3 is 16 residues long. Germline loops: CDR1 MNHNY, CDR2 SVGAGI (reference sequence). The CDR3, as DNA: TGTGCCAGCAGGGACCGCCGGGACTTTGAGGGTAATGAGCAGTTCTTC. This translates into CASRDRRDFEGNEQFF.

The chain joins TRBV4-3 to TRBJ2-7, with 7 nucleotides matching TRBD2. The J segment lost 4 bases and the V segment lost 0 bases, leaving 9 bases of the junction unmatched. The V gene's germline CDR1 is LGHNA and CDR2 YSLEER. The CDR3 loop spans 16 amino acids. In DNA, the CDR3 is TGCGCCAGCAGCCAAGATGGGGGGGTAAGACCTTACGAGCAGTACTTC. Its translation is CASSQDGGVRPYEQYF.